This TCR beta chain was sequenced in a study of blood T cell repertoires in COVID-19 (dated by TCRdb to 2020 to 2022). Regarding the research as a whole: The collaborator samples originated in the United States, Italy and Spain and spanned the acute and convalescent phases of COVID-19. The prospective study material was composed of cDNA or gDNA derived from T cells, B-cell-depleted T cells, or PBMCs. HLA class I and class II types, where available, came from metadata supplied by the sample provider rather than from assay-based typing. The repertoires were released in a freely available public database meant as a resource for research on the immune response to SARS-CoV-2. Deeply sampled blood TCRbeta repertoires from subjects exposed to, actively infected with, or recovered from COVID-19 were included in the dataset. The sample metadata nearly always contained a de-identified subject ID, COVID-19 status, age in years and sex. The samples were drawn from the first 160 participants of the ongoing ImmuneRACE study and from 1,254 subjects provided by 6 global collaborators. The paper as a whole reports these results and caveats: The quantity of clinical and demographic metadata differed by source and by participant and was supplied without curation.

V has 2 bases trimmed and J has 5 bases trimmed; junction bases matching no gene number 3. For CDR1 and CDR2, the germline V gene lists MNHNS and SASEGT. The CDR3 holds 14 amino acids from the cysteine to the phenylalanine. Only the CDR3 part of the read is kept: 42 bases, read in frame from the first base. Collaborating institutions collected whole blood in K2EDTA tubes following their own protocols. Collaborator samples were shipped for TCRbeta analysis as frozen whole blood, isolated PBMCs, or DNA extracted from either sample type. This clone has only a few counts. It lacks a known antigen. No much larger clone is present one base from it, and per-base qualities are unavailable. The immunoSEQ Assay, a bias-controlled multiplex PCR, was used to amplify TCRbeta CDR3 regions from genomic DNA. The authors processed their data as follows. The number of nucleated cells in each sample was estimated from the amplification of reference gene primers within the assay. To quantify the absolute abundance of each unique TCRbeta CDR3 rearrangement, sequence reads were collapsed and filtered. For each sample, productive Simpson clonality was calculated as the square root of Simpson's diversity index over productive rearrangements. TCRdb limited this immuneACCESS table to in-frame rearrangements with V and J called. A share of clones is missing; checked studies link under half to unresolved V genes, and the rest is unexplained. The DNA was the basis for D and trimming; V, J and clone size are from that table. Within this sample are roughly 180,000 clones, with 85% to 90% of them counted one time only. Of the sample, 0.99% falls within the top ten clones.

This receptor was obtained from a man aged 18 to 29 with acute or convalescent COVID-19. The V gene is TRBV6-1 and the J gene is TRBJ2-3, with TRBD2 matching 8 junction bases. Material for sequencing was peripheral blood. The bases read TGTGCCAGCAGTGAACAGAGCGGGGGAGATACGCAGTATTTT. This codes for CASSEQSGGDTQYF.